The 14 T cell receptor beta chains given below trace back to one sample, sequenced in a study of T-cell memory formation after mild COVID-19. MiXCR, applied by TCRdb to the 5' RACE reads, yields one record per CDR3 protein. The sample holds about 360,000 distinct CDR3 sequences, about an eighth seen once. The specimen was PBMCs or a T cell subset sorted from them (not recorded which). These receptors all come from a man aged 18 to 30 who had mild COVID-19 (a few samples of this study predate the infection). Cell type and time point are not known.

This clonotype has a handful of counts. V and J are TRBV19 and TRBJ1-1; 9 bases agree with TRBD1. CDR1 is LNHDA, CDR2 SQIVND, per germline (reference sequence). The CDR3 has 13 residues. V trimming: 6 bases; J trimming: 4 bases; junction bases outside the gene matches: 3. The CDR3 sequence is CASRGQGPTEAFF. The CDR3 coding sequence is TGTGCCAGTAGGGGACAGGGCCCCACTGAAGCTTTCTTT. The full variable domain, in which reference TRBV19 and TRBJ1-1 provide the parts outside the CDR3, is DGGITQSPKYLFRKEGQNVTLSCEQNLNHDAMYWYRQDPGQGLRLIYYSQIVNDFQKGDIAEGYSVSREKKESFPLTVTSAQKNPTAFYLCASRGQGPTEAFFGQGTRLTVV.

The chain couples TRBV7-3 to TRBJ2-2; D unresolved. The CDR3 consists of 15 residues. V shed 5 bases and J shed 1 base, with 11 bases lying between them. Germline CDR1 reads SGHTA; CDR2 reads FQGTGA. CDR3 sequence (DNA): TGTGCCAGCAGCCCGGCGGTGGGGAACACCGGGGAGCTGTTTTTT. It encodes CASSPAVGNTGELFF.

The J gene is TRBJ2-6, the V gene TRBV6-2 or TRBV6-3; TRBD1 matches 8 bases. The trim removed 6 bases at V and 3 bases at J, leaving 7 bases unmatched. The germline V gene encodes CDR1 MNHEY and CDR2 SVGEGT. CDR3 length: 16 residues. The CDR3 DNA follows: TGTGCCAGCAGAAGGACAGGGACGGATGGGGCCAACGTCCTGACTTTC. Encoded protein: CASRRTGTDGANVLTF.

This clonotype has a handful of counts. V usage is TRBV4-1 and J usage is TRBJ1-5; D gene uncertain. This CDR3 has 16 residues. In germline, CDR1 is MGHRA, CDR2 YSYEKL. The V end lost 0 bases, the J end lost 1 base, and 10 bases lay between the germline ends. The CDR3 loop is CASSQDGGRSNQPQHF. CDR3 DNA: TGCGCCAGCAGCCAAGATGGAGGGAGGAGCAATCAGCCCCAGCATTTT.

This clonotype was seen only once. V and J are TRBV7-3 and TRBJ1-2; D remains unclear. Germline V gives CDR1 SGHTA, CDR2 FQGTGA. V gave up 5 bases and J gave up 2 bases, with 12 bases separating them. This CDR3 spans 14 amino acids. CDR3 residues: CASSPEPGNYGYTF. The CDR3 bases are TGTGCCAGCAGCCCAGAGCCCGGAAACTATGGCTACACCTTC.

This clonotype came up many times. This chain links TRBV7-9 with TRBJ2-5; 9 bases fit TRBD2. Trimming removed 1 base from V and 2 bases from J; junction bases left unmatched: 8. Per germline, CDR1 SEHNR and CDR2 FQNEAQ (reference sequence). The CDR3 length is 17 residues. Here the CDR3 reads CASSLVSSGGVQETQYF. CDR3 in DNA: TGTGCCAGCAGCTTAGTGAGTAGCGGGGGTGTTCAAGAGACCCAGTACTTC.

This chain links TRBV5-5 with TRBJ2-3; the D gene is possibly TRBD2 (5 bases). There are 16 residues in the CDR3. Germline V CDR1 and CDR2: SGHKS, YYEKEE (reference sequence). Trimming stripped 1 base from V and 4 bases from J, with 16 bases between. The CDR3, as DNA: TGTGCCAGCAGCTTGTCTGGCGGGTTCGTGTCAGATACGCAGTATTTT. Translating it yields CASSLSGGFVSDTQYF.

J is TRBJ1-3 and V is TRBV24-1, with unresolved D. The CDR3 extends over 14 amino acids. Germline CDR1 and CDR2: KGHDR and SFDVKD. The germline V and J ends were trimmed by 7 bases and 0 bases, with 9 bases remaining between them. The CDR3 sequence is CATSPGSSGNTIYF. CDR3 coding DNA: TGTGCCACCAGCCCGGGAAGCTCTGGAAACACCATATATTTT.

The chain has TRBV20-1 and TRBJ2-7; 7 bases fit TRBD2. Germline V gene lookup returns CDR1 DFQATT and CDR2 SNEGSKA (reference sequence). The V segment lost 7 bases and the J segment 2 bases; nucleotides outside the gene matches: 8. This CDR3 is 13 amino acids long. CDR3 in DNA: TGCAGTGTTAGGAGCGGGGCTACCTACGAGCAGTACGTC. It codes for CSVRSGATYEQYV.

The rearrangement links TRBV6-2 or TRBV6-3 to TRBJ1-5, with D uncertain. Germline values: CDR1 MNHEY, CDR2 SVGEGT. Trimming left V 2 bases short and J 6 bases short, with 14 bases between. The CDR3 consists of 15 residues. Here the CDR3 reads CASSYPNQGSQPQHF. The DNA of the CDR3 is TGTGCCAGCAGTTACCCGAATCAAGGAAGTCAGCCCCAGCATTTT.

This chain links TRBV6-2 or TRBV6-3 with TRBJ2-1; 10 bases align to TRBD2. J was trimmed by 7 bases and V by 6 bases; bases with no gene match: 6. The CDR3 extends over 14 amino acids. CDR1 and CDR2 (germline): MNHEY, SVGEGT. The CDR3, as DNA: TGTGCCAGCAGCGGTACTAGCGGGGTTAATGAGCAGTTCTTC. This codes for CASSGTSGVNEQFF.

There are a few counts of this clonotype. The chain carries TRBV2 and TRBJ1-5; possibly TRBD1 for D (5 bases). Germline V gene sequence: CDR1 SNHLY, CDR2 FYNNEI. The CDR3 loop spans 13 amino acids. V gave up 6 bases and J gave up 5 bases, with 11 bases separating them. CDR3 residues: CASSQVTDQPQHF. DNA for the CDR3: TGTGCCAGCAGCCAGGTGACAGATCAGCCCCAGCATTTT. The variable domain in full, with the rest retrieved from reference TRBV2 and TRBJ1-5, is EPEVTQTPSHQVTQMGQEVILRCVPISNHLYFYWYRQILGQKVEFLVSFYNNEISEKSEIFDDQFSVERPDGSNFTLKIRSTKLEDSAMYFCASSQVTDQPQHFGDGTRLSIL.

The chain recombines TRBV6-5 with TRBJ1-1; D may be TRBD1 (5 bases). Germline-derived CDR1 and CDR2 are MNHEY and SVGAGI. Trimming removed 0 bases from V and 4 bases from J, with 9 bases in between. This CDR3 comprises 14 residues. The CDR3 sequence: CASSYSKGATEAFF. The CDR3 nucleotides read TGTGCCAGCAGTTACTCAAAAGGGGCCACTGAAGCTTTCTTT.

The J gene is TRBJ2-1, the V gene TRBV11-3, with 7 bases matching TRBD1. CDR1 SGHNT and CDR2 YENEEA come from the germline V gene. Trimming cost V 5 bases and J 2 bases; bases outside gene matches: 6. The CDR3 length is 15 residues. The CDR3 DNA sequence: TGTGCCAGCAGCGGTGCCGGGACAGCCTACAATGAGCAGTTCTTC. Translation: CASSGAGTAYNEQFF.